Listed below are T cell receptor beta chains from one sample, sequenced in a study of shared clonotypes between healthy human individuals. The data were produced by immunoSEQ multiplex PCR, yet TCRdb's version contains in-frame clones alone and is incomplete. Of 2 million to 2.5 million clones listed, approximately 93% are singletons. The sample taken for sequencing was naive CD4+ T cells from PBMCs. All receptors derive from a man aged 18 to 30 in good health. Some clones in this sample may be carry-over from other donors' samples. CDR3s include the opening cysteine and the closing phenylalanine or tryptophan. A D gene is named only where the DNA matches it firmly. Only some rows state a clone size, as once, few, many or a class for expanded clones.

d_call: TRBD1; clone_size: NA; v_call: TRBV28; j_call: TRBJ2-6; cdr3_nt: TGTGCCAGCAGTTTTAACAGGGGTTTCTCTGGGGCCAACGTCCTGACTTTC; cdr3_aa: CASSFNRGFSGANVLTF
d_call: TRBD2; clone_size: NA; v_call: TRBV4-3; j_call: TRBJ2-7; cdr3_nt: TGCGCCAGCAGCCAAGAGACCACTAGCGGGAGAGGGCGGCAGTACTTC; cdr3_aa: CASSQETTSGRGRQYF
d_call: NA; clone_size: NA; v_call: TRBV28; j_call: TRBJ2-3; cdr3_nt: TGTGCCAGCACCTCCCGGTGGGCTCGGAACACAGATACGCAGTATTTT; cdr3_aa: CASTSRWARNTDTQYF
d_call: TRBD1; clone_size: NA; v_call: TRBV7-3; j_call: TRBJ1-1; cdr3_nt: TGTGCCAGCAGCTTGGGGACAGGGGGTTCTGAAGCTTTCTTT; cdr3_aa: CASSLGTGGSEAFF
d_call: TRBD1; clone_size: NA; v_call: TRBV10-3; j_call: TRBJ2-2; cdr3_nt: TGTGCCATCAGTACCAACCGACAGGGTTTGGGAACCGGGGAGCTGTTTTTT; cdr3_aa: CAISTNRQGLGTGELFF
d_call: NA; clone_size: NA; v_call: TRBV7-3; j_call: TRBJ2-1; cdr3_nt: TGTGCCAGCAGCTTAAATCCGGGAGCATCGGGAAATGAGCAGTTCTTC; cdr3_aa: CASSLNPGASGNEQFF
d_call: NA; clone_size: once; v_call: TRBV5-1; j_call: TRBJ2-1; cdr3_nt: TGCGCTTGCCGCCTAGATTGGAGTGAGCAGTTCTTC; cdr3_aa: CACRLDWSEQFF
d_call: NA; clone_size: NA; v_call: TRBV7-6; j_call: TRBJ1-1; cdr3_nt: TGTGCCAGCAGCCTTTCACAGAACATGAACACTGAAGCTTTCTTT; cdr3_aa: CASSLSQNMNTEAFF
d_call: NA; clone_size: NA; v_call: TRBV9; j_call: TRBJ2-1; cdr3_nt: TGTGCCAGCAGCGTAGGGCGGATCTACAATGAGCAGTTCTTC; cdr3_aa: CASSVGRIYNEQFF
d_call: NA; clone_size: NA; v_call: TRBV28; j_call: TRBJ2-2; cdr3_nt: TGTGCCAGCAGTTTTGGGCAGGCCAAGCTGTTTTTT; cdr3_aa: CASSFGQAKLFF
d_call: NA; clone_size: NA; v_call: TRBV18; j_call: TRBJ2-2; cdr3_nt: TGTGCCAGCTCACCACTGGCCGGGGAGCTGTTTTTT; cdr3_aa: CASSPLAGELFF
d_call: NA; clone_size: NA; v_call: TRBV11-3; j_call: TRBJ2-1; cdr3_nt: TGTGCCAGCAGCAAAGGGGGGGGCTCCTACAATGAGCAGTTCTTC; cdr3_aa: CASSKGGGSYNEQFF
d_call: TRBD1; clone_size: NA; v_call: TRBV6-1; j_call: TRBJ1-5; cdr3_nt: TGTGCCAGCAGTGAAGCACCGGGACAGGGGAAGATCCAGCATTTT; cdr3_aa: CASSEAPGQGKIQHF
d_call: NA; clone_size: NA; v_call: TRBV29-1; j_call: TRBJ2-3; cdr3_nt: TGCAGCGTTGCTAGTGACGCAGATACGCAGTATTTT; cdr3_aa: CSVASDADTQYF
d_call: NA; clone_size: NA; v_call: TRBV12-5; j_call: TRBJ2-1; cdr3_nt: TGTGCTAGTGGCCCCTGGGATCTTTCGCGAGAGCAGTTCTTC; cdr3_aa: CASGPWDLSREQFF
d_call: TRBD2; clone_size: NA; v_call: TRBV2; j_call: TRBJ2-1; cdr3_nt: TGTGCCAGCATCCAGCGGGAGGTTTCCAATGAGCAGTTCTTC; cdr3_aa: CASIQREVSNEQFF
d_call: NA; clone_size: NA; v_call: TRBV5-1; j_call: TRBJ2-7; cdr3_nt: TGCGCCAGCAGCCGGACAGCCAGCTCCTACGAGCAGTACTTC; cdr3_aa: CASSRTASSYEQYF
d_call: NA; clone_size: NA; v_call: TRBV6-6; j_call: TRBJ2-7; cdr3_nt: TGTGCCAGCAGTTACTCCGTTGGGTGGAACGAGCAGTACTTC; cdr3_aa: CASSYSVGWNEQYF
d_call: TRBD2; clone_size: NA; v_call: TRBV9; j_call: TRBJ2-1; cdr3_nt: TGTGCCAGCAGCATTAGGCCAAGCGGGAGTTACAATGAGCAGTTCTTC; cdr3_aa: CASSIRPSGSYNEQFF
d_call: NA; clone_size: once; v_call: TRBV28; j_call: TRBJ2-7; cdr3_nt: TGTGCCAGCAGCCAGGGGCGCCGCGAGCAGTACTTC; cdr3_aa: CASSQGRREQYF
d_call: NA; clone_size: few; v_call: TRBV2; j_call: TRBJ1-5; cdr3_nt: TGTGCCAGCAGTGGCAGGAAGCAGCCCCAGCATTTT; cdr3_aa: CASSGRKQPQHF
d_call: TRBD2; clone_size: NA; v_call: TRBV6-5; j_call: TRBJ2-7; cdr3_nt: TGTGCCAGCAGCCCCCCAGGCGGGAGATGGGGTGAGCAGTACTTC; cdr3_aa: CASSPPGGRWGEQYF
d_call: TRBD2; clone_size: NA; v_call: TRBV10-3; j_call: TRBJ2-3; cdr3_nt: TGTGCCATCAGTGAGGGCGGGAGTATAGATACGCAGTATTTT; cdr3_aa: CAISEGGSIDTQYF
d_call: NA; clone_size: NA; v_call: TRBV18; j_call: TRBJ2-7; cdr3_nt: TGTGCCAGCTCACGAGGGACGAACTCCTACGAGCAGTACTTC; cdr3_aa: CASSRGTNSYEQYF
d_call: NA; clone_size: NA; v_call: TRBV5-1; j_call: TRBJ2-1; cdr3_nt: TGCGCCAGCAGCCCGAGGACAGTGGTCGGGGATGAGCAGTTCTTC; cdr3_aa: CASSPRTVVGDEQFF
d_call: NA; clone_size: NA; v_call: TRBV27; j_call: TRBJ2-4; cdr3_nt: TGTGCCAGCAGTTCGTCAGCTCTAGCCAAAAACATTCAGTACTTC; cdr3_aa: CASSSSALAKNIQYF
d_call: NA; clone_size: NA; v_call: TRBV7-9; j_call: TRBJ1-1; cdr3_nt: TGTGCCAGCAGCTCTCAGGGGCCCGAACGAGCTTTCTTT; cdr3_aa: CASSSQGPERAFF
d_call: TRBD2; clone_size: NA; v_call: TRBV5-6; j_call: TRBJ2-2; cdr3_nt: TGTGCCAGCAGCGCGGCCGGGACTAGCGGGAGGGTTGTCACCGGGGAGCTGTTTTTT; cdr3_aa: CASSAAGTSGRVVTGELFF
d_call: NA; clone_size: few; v_call: TRBV30; j_call: TRBJ1-2; cdr3_nt: TGTGCCTGGAGTGTACGCGGTGGCTACACCTTC; cdr3_aa: CAWSVRGGYTF
d_call: NA; clone_size: NA; v_call: TRBV5-6; j_call: TRBJ1-2; cdr3_nt: TGTGCCAGCAGCTTGGCCGGAACAGGACAAAACTATGGCTACACCTTC; cdr3_aa: CASSLAGTGQNYGYTF
d_call: TRBD1; clone_size: once; v_call: TRBV19; j_call: TRBJ2-2; cdr3_nt: TGTGCCAGTAGGGCGAGGGACAGGGGAAACTTTAACACCGGGGAGCTGTTTTTT; cdr3_aa: CASRARDRGNFNTGELFF
d_call: NA; clone_size: NA; v_call: TRBV7-2; j_call: TRBJ1-2; cdr3_nt: TGTGCCAGCAGACCAACCGGGGGGACGGGCTACACCTTC; cdr3_aa: CASRPTGGTGYTF
d_call: NA; clone_size: few; v_call: TRBV28; j_call: TRBJ1-1; cdr3_nt: TGTGCCAGCCAAGGGATGAACACTGAAGCTTTCTTT; cdr3_aa: CASQGMNTEAFF
d_call: TRBD1; clone_size: once; v_call: TRBV7-2; j_call: TRBJ1-1; cdr3_nt: TGTGCCAGCGGACAGGGTCGAGCTGAAGCTTTCTTT; cdr3_aa: CASGQGRAEAFF
d_call: NA; clone_size: NA; v_call: TRBV21-1; j_call: TRBJ1-2; cdr3_nt: TGTGCCAGCAGCCGACGAAAGGACAGGGATAGCTATGGCTACACCTTC; cdr3_aa: CASSRRKDRDSYGYTF
d_call: NA; clone_size: NA; v_call: TRBV5-1; j_call: TRBJ2-7; cdr3_nt: TGCGCCAGCAGCTTGTCCAGTGCCGGCGAGCAGTACTTC; cdr3_aa: CASSLSSAGEQYF
d_call: NA; clone_size: NA; v_call: TRBV28; j_call: TRBJ2-7; cdr3_nt: TGTGCCAGCAGTCCTCCTGAGTTAAGTTCCTACGAGCAGTACTTC; cdr3_aa: CASSPPELSSYEQYF
d_call: NA; clone_size: NA; v_call: TRBV19; j_call: TRBJ2-5; cdr3_nt: TGTGCCAGTAGTGTGGGGATAGACTTTCAAGAGACCCAGTACTTC; cdr3_aa: CASSVGIDFQETQYF